These 22 T cell receptor beta chains were sequenced from one sample in a study of blood T cell repertoires in COVID-19. The table came from immunoSEQ multiplex PCR; TCRdb's copy has only in-frame clones and leaves some out. The repertoire holds about 140,000 clones, approximately 90% seen once, with less than 5.5% in the top ten. The sequenced sample was peripheral blood. All receptors derive from a human donor in a cohort sampled during active COVID-19.

This clone was observed once. This chain connects TRBV24-1 to TRBJ1-5; 8 nucleotides agree with TRBD1. Germline trimming cut 8 bases from V and 2 bases from J; bases unmatched to any gene: 10. From germline, CDR1 is KGHDR and CDR2 SFDVKD. CDR3 length: 16 residues. CDR3 in amino acids: CATTEPPTGGNQPQHF. The CDR3 DNA is TGTGCCACCACGGAACCCCCGACAGGGGGCAATCAGCCCCAGCATTTT.

The J gene is TRBJ2-5, the V gene TRBV12-5, with D possibly TRBD1 on 6 matching bases. Per germline, CDR1 LGHNT and CDR2 FRNRAP. Trimming took off 6 bases at V and 4 bases at J, with 9 bases between the two ends. This CDR3 comprises 12 residues. CDR3 nucleotide sequence: TGTGCTAGTGGACAGGGAGCAGAGACCCAGTACTTC. Translated: CASGQGAETQYF.

The V and J genes are TRBV30 and TRBJ2-1; D gene ambiguous. The V gene lost 3 bases and the J gene lost 8 bases, with 14 bases spanning the gap. CDR1 GTSNPN and CDR2 SVGIG come from the germline V gene (reference sequence). There are 13 residues in the CDR3. CDR3 residues: CAWSPPGSHEQFF. The CDR3 DNA follows: TGTGCCTGGAGCCCCCCCGGTTCGCATGAGCAGTTCTTC.

V and J are TRBV27 and TRBJ2-2, with D perhaps matching TRBD1 (5 bases). CDR3 length: 15 residues. Deletions cut 3 bases from V and 5 bases from J, with 13 bases between. Germline V gene data show CDR1 as MNHEY and CDR2 as SMNVEV (reference sequence). The chain's CDR3 is CASSFIGARTGELFF. The DNA for the CDR3 is TGTGCCAGCAGTTTCATAGGGGCCAGGACCGGGGAGCTGTTTTTT.

This clone was counted once. The V and J genes are TRBV15 and TRBJ2-3; 9 bases agree with TRBD1. The CDR3 consists of 16 residues. In germline, CDR1 is LNHNV, CDR2 YYDKDF (reference sequence). With V trimmed by 0 bases and J by 2 bases, 3 bases remained unmatched. CDR3: CATSREGQGNTDTQYF. The DNA of the CDR3 is TGTGCCACCAGCAGAGAGGGACAGGGAAACACAGATACGCAGTATTTT.

The V gene is TRBV11-2, the J gene TRBJ2-5; TRBD1 matches 9 bases. The CDR3 extends over 15 amino acids. From germline, CDR1 is SGHAT and CDR2 FQNNGV. Trimming cost V 0 bases and J 4 bases; bases outside gene matches: 3. The CDR3 sequence is CASSLDLDRGETQYF. CDR3 nucleotides: TGTGCCAGCAGCTTAGATCTGGACAGGGGAGAGACCCAGTACTTC. Using reference TRBV11-2 and TRBJ2-5 for the parts outside the CDR3, the full variable domain is EAGVAQSPRYKIIEKRQSVAFWCNPISGHATLYWYQQILGQGPKLLIQFQNNGVVDDSQLPKDRFSAERLKGVDSTLKIQPAKLEDSAVYLCASSLDLDRGETQYFGPGTRLLVL.

The CDR3 reads CASSPVNQPQHF. In DNA, the CDR3 is TGTGCCAGTAGCCCGGTTAATCAGCCCCAGCATTTT. This chain joins TRBV19 and TRBJ1-5; D is unresolved. This CDR3 comprises 12 residues. Trimming pared 6 bases from V and 4 bases from J, leaving 7 bases between. Germline loops: CDR1 LNHDA, CDR2 SQIVND (reference sequence). Complete variable domain (other parts from reference TRBV19 and TRBJ1-5): DGGITQSPKYLFRKEGQNVTLSCEQNLNHDAMYWYRQDPGQGLRLIYYSQIVNDFQKGDIAEGYSVSREKKESFPLTVTSAQKNPTAFYLCASSPVNQPQHFGDGTRLSIL.

J is TRBJ1-2 and V is TRBV7-8; D is unclear. The CDR3 totals 14 residues. Germline CDR1 reads SGHVS; CDR2 reads FQNEAQ. Trimming pared 2 bases from V and 1 base from J, leaving 8 bases between. CDR3 in DNA: TGTGCCAGCAGCTTACTCGGGTTTAACTATGGCTACACCTTC. Translated, it gives CASSLLGFNYGYTF.

The V gene is TRBV6-6, the J gene TRBJ1-5, with D maybe TRBD1 (6 bases). This CDR3 comprises 15 residues. Trimming removed 2 bases at V and 4 bases at J, with 12 bases between. Per germline, CDR1 MNHNY and CDR2 SVGAGI (reference sequence). The CDR3 sequence: CASSYRRGGNQPQHF. CDR3 DNA: TGTGCCAGCAGTTACAGGAGGGGGGGGAATCAGCCCCAGCATTTT.

The chain links TRBV27 to TRBJ2-3; D is possibly TRBD1 (5 bases). With 3 bases removed from V and 5 bases from J, the gap between germline ends came to 6 bases. There are 12 residues in the CDR3. Germline CDR1 and CDR2: MNHEY and SMNVEV (reference sequence). The CDR3: CASSFQGDTQYF. The CDR3 DNA reads TGTGCCAGCAGTTTCCAGGGAGATACGCAGTATTTT.

J is TRBJ1-5 and V is TRBV3-1 (or the pseudogene TRBV3-2); D uncertain. V was pared by 2 bases and J by 8 bases, with 16 bases between. Per germline, CDR1 LGHDT and CDR2 YNNKEL (reference sequence). The CDR3 runs to 15 residues. The CDR3 reads CASSQNPGLSEPQHF. The CDR3 DNA follows: TGTGCCAGCAGCCAAAACCCAGGTCTTAGTGAGCCCCAGCATTTT.

As concerns this clone: A junction end diverges from the germline sequence, so it may reflect a read error. J is TRBJ2-3 and V is TRBV7-7, with a weak D call TRBD2 (6 bases). Per germline, CDR1 SSHAT and CDR2 FNYEAQ (reference sequence). This CDR3 is built from 15 residues. The CDR3 protein is CASSLTRSSGDTQYF. The CDR3 coding sequence is TGTGCTAGCAGCTTGACTAGGAGTTCCGGAGATACGCAGTATTTT.

This clone showed up just once. This chain joins TRBV11-3 and TRBJ1-6; 8 bases line up with TRBD1. The CDR3 loop spans 14 amino acids. Trimming removed 8 bases from V and 10 bases from J; junction bases left unmatched: 10. Germline-derived CDR1 and CDR2 are SGHNT and YENEEA. The DNA for the CDR3 is TGTGCCAGCTCCAGGGGGCCGGCTGGATCACCCCTCCACTTT. Translating it yields CASSRGPAGSPLHF.

The CDR3 spells CASRSPGQETSGANVLTF. Written as DNA, the CDR3 is TGTGCCAGTAGGTCCCCGGGACAGGAAACCTCTGGGGCCAACGTCCTGACTTTC. The chain employs TRBV19 and TRBJ2-6; TRBD1 aligns across 8 bases. This CDR3 region has 18 residues. With 6 bases clipped from V and 0 bases from J, the junction kept 10 bases outside the gene matches. Germline assignment: CDR1 LNHDA and CDR2 SQIVND (reference sequence). The variable domain in full, with the rest retrieved from reference TRBV19 and TRBJ2-6, is DGGITQSPKYLFRKEGQNVTLSCEQNLNHDAMYWYRQDPGQGLRLIYYSQIVNDFQKGDIAEGYSVSREKKESFPLTVTSAQKNPTAFYLCASRSPGQETSGANVLTFGAGSRLTVL.

The chain links TRBV7-9 to TRBJ2-5, with a tentative D call TRBD2 (6 bases). Germline CDR1 and CDR2: SEHNR and FQNEAQ (reference sequence). The CDR3 totals 15 residues. Trimming shortened V by 8 bases and J by 1 base, and 17 bases separated the two germline ends. This chain's CDR3 is CASGRNGGLQETQYF. In DNA, the CDR3 is TGTGCCAGCGGGCGGAACGGGGGACTCCAAGAGACCCAGTACTTC.

This clone has a single count. The chain couples TRBV24-1 to TRBJ2-4; 7 nucleotides match TRBD1. Per germline, CDR1 KGHDR and CDR2 SFDVKD. The CDR3 extends over 18 amino acids. Unmatched junction bases numbered 13, after V lost 4 bases and J lost 2 bases. CDR3 protein: CATSDWGQPSMSKNIQYF. As DNA, the CDR3 is TGTGCCACCAGTGACTGGGGACAGCCGAGTATGTCCAAAAACATTCAGTACTTC.

V and J are TRBV19 and TRBJ1-5, with TRBD1 matching over 7 bases. The CDR3 sequence is 16 residues long. Germline trimming cut 6 bases from V and 3 bases from J; bases unmatched to any gene: 11. CDR1 is LNHDA, CDR2 SQIVND, per germline (reference sequence). CDR3 sequence: CASRVGTDFFNQPQHF. The DNA for the CDR3 is TGTGCCAGTAGAGTCGGGACAGACTTTTTCAATCAGCCCCAGCATTTT.

V gene TRBV3-1 (or the pseudogene TRBV3-2) combines with J gene TRBJ2-5; a possible D gene is TRBD2 (6 bases). The CDR3 is made up of 15 amino acids. V dropped 1 base and J dropped 2 bases, with 11 bases sitting between them. Germline V lookup: CDR1 LGHDT, CDR2 YNNKEL (reference sequence). The CDR3 DNA sequence: TGTGCCAGCAGCCAAGCTACGACTAGACAAGAGACCCAGTACTTC. This sequence encodes CASSQATTRQETQYF.

This clone was counted once. The genes are TRBV19 and TRBJ2-3; 9 positions match TRBD2. Germline V CDR1 and CDR2: LNHDA, SQIVND (reference sequence). V lost 5 bases, J lost 5 bases, and 11 bases stayed unmatched. This CDR3 is built from 16 residues. The chain's CDR3 is CASSGLAGGLRDTQYF. CDR3 sequence (DNA): TGTGCCAGTAGTGGGCTGGCGGGGGGGCTGAGAGATACGCAGTATTTT.

This clone was recorded only once. The J gene is TRBJ2-1, the V gene TRBV24-1; 7 nucleotides match TRBD2. CDR1 is KGHDR and CDR2 is SFDVKD in the germline V gene. The CDR3 runs 14 residues. Losses at the gene ends were 4 bases for V and 6 bases for J; bases not matched to a gene: 5. CDR3 bases: TGTGCCACCAGTGAACTGGGGGGGATCAATGAGCAGTTCTTC. This gives the protein CATSELGGINEQFF.

The V gene is TRBV6-5, the J gene TRBJ1-4; D might be TRBD1 (5 bases). Per the germline V gene, CDR1 is MNHEY and CDR2 is SVGAGI. V was pared by 7 bases and J by 5 bases, with 14 bases between. CDR3 length equals 14 residues. CDR3 sequence reads: CASNTGRVNEKLFF. DNA for the CDR3: TGTGCCAGCAATACCGGCAGGGTCAATGAAAAACTGTTTTTT.

The chain couples TRBV28 to TRBJ2-3; maybe TRBD2 (6 bases). CDR1 and CDR2 (germline): MDHEN, SYDVKM. CDR3 length: 16 amino acids. V gave up 2 bases and J gave up 4 bases, with 16 bases separating them. CDR3 nucleotide sequence: TGTGCCAGCAGTTTAAGGAGGGGTACGCGGGCAGATACGCAGTATTTT. Translating gives CASSLRRGTRADTQYF. Based on the CDR3 plus reference TRBV28 and TRBJ2-3, the full variable domain is DVKVTQSSRYLVKRTGEKVFLECVQDMDHENMFWYRQDPGLGLRLIYFSYDVKMKEKGDIPEGYSVSREKKERFSLILESASTNQTSMYLCASSLRRGTRADTQYFGPGTRLTVL.